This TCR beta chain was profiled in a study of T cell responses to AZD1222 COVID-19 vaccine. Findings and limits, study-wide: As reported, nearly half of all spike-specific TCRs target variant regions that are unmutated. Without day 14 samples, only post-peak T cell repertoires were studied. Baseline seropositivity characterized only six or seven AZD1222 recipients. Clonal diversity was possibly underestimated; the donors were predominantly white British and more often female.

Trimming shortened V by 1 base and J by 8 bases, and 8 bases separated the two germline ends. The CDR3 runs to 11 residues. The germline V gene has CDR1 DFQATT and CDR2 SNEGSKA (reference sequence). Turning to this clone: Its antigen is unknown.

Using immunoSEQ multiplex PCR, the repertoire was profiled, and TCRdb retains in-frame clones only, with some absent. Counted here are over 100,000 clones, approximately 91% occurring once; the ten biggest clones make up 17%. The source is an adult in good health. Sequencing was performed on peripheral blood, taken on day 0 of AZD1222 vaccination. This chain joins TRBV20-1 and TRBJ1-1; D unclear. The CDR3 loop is CSARGPTEAFF. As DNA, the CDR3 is TGCAGTGCTAGAGGACCGACGGAAGCTTTCTTT.